This T cell receptor beta chain was obtained from a study of T cell changes during pregnancy in multiple sclerosis. Using immunoSEQ multiplex PCR, the repertoire was profiled, and TCRdb retains in-frame clones only, with some absent. The sample shows tens of thousands of clones, roughly 93% of them seen only once. The CDR3 runs 13 residues. V was shortened by 3 bases and J by 3 bases, with 12 bases between the two germline ends. CDR1 is GTSNPN and CDR2 is SVGIG in the germline V gene (reference sequence). The specimen comprised peripheral blood, sampled in the second trimester of pregnancy. The TCR sequence derives from a female donor with multiple sclerosis, enrolled in a pregnancy study. The chain has TRBV30 and TRBJ2-7; D might be TRBD2 (5 bases). The CDR3 loop is CAWRRAPGYEQYF. The DNA for the CDR3 is TGTGCCTGGAGGCGGGCGCCCGGCTACGAGCAGTACTTC.